One T cell receptor beta chain is described in this entry. These data are taken from a study of T cell responses to AZD1222 COVID-19 vaccine. With 5 bases removed from V and 8 bases from J, the gap between germline ends came to 12 bases. The CDR3 consists of 12 residues. Germline CDR1 and CDR2: MNHEY and SVGEGT. Sequenced by immunoSEQ multiplex PCR; TCRdb stores in-frame clones only, minus some. The sample holds 130,000 to 150,000 clones, around 92% seen once. The sample was peripheral blood, taken after recovery from COVID-19. The sequence came from an adult who had recovered from COVID-19. V and J are TRBV6-2 or TRBV6-3 and TRBJ1-2; a weak D match, TRBD1 (6 bases). Here the CDR3 reads CASSTGLQGYTF. The CDR3 region has the DNA TGTGCCAGCAGTACAGGGCTACAGGGCTACACCTTC.